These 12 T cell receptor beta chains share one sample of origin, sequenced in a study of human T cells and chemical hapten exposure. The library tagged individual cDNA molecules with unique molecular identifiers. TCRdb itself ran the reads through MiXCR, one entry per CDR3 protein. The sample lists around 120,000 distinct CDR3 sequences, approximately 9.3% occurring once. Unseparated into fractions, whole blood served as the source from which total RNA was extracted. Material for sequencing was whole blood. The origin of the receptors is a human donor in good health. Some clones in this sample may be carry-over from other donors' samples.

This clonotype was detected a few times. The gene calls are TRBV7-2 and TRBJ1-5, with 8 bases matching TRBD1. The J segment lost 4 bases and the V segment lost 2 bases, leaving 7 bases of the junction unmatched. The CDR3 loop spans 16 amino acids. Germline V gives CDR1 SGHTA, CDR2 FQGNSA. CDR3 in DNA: TGTGCCAGCAGCTTAAGATCAGGGGGCGGGAATCAGCCCCAGCATTTT. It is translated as CASSLRSGGGNQPQHF.

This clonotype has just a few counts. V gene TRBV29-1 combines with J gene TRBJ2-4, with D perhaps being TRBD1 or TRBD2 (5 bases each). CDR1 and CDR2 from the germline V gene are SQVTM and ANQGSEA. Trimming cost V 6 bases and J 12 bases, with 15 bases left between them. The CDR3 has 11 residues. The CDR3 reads CSVGVGRDQYF. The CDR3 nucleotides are TGCAGCGTGGGGGTAGGAAGGGATCAGTACTTC.

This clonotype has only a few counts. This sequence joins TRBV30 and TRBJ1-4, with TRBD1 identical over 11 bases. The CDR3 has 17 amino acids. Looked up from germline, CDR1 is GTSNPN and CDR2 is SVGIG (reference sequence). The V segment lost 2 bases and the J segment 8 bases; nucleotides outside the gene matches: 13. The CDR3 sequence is CAWSSPGQGDFREKLFF. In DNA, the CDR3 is TGTGCCTGGAGTTCTCCGGGACAGGGGGACTTTAGGGAAAAACTGTTTTTT. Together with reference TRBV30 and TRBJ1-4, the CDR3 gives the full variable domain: SQTIHQWPATLVQPVGSPLSLECTVEGTSNPNLYWYRQAAGRGLQLLFYSVGIGQISSEVPQNLSASRPQDRQFILSSKKLLLSDSGFYLCAWSSPGQGDFREKLFFGSGTQLSVL.

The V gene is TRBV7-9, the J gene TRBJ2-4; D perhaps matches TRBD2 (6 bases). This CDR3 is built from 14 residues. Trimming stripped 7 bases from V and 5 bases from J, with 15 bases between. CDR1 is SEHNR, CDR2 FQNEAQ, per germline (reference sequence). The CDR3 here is CASTGTGEENIQYF. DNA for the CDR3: TGTGCCAGCACCGGGACGGGGGAGGAAAACATTCAGTACTTC.

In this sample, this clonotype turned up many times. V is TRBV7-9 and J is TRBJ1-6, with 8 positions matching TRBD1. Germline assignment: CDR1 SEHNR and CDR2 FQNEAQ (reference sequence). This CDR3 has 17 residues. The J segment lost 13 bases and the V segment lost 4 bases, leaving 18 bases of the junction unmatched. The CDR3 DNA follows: TGTGCCAGCAGCTCGTCCAAGGACAGGGAGGGTATTCAGCCCCTCCACTTT. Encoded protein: CASSSSKDREGIQPLHF.

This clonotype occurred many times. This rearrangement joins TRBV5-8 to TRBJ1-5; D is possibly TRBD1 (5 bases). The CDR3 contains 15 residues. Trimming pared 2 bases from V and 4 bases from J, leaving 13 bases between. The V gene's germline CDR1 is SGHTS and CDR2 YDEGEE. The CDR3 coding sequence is TGTGCCAGCAGCTTAACACAGAGGGGAAATCAGCCCCAGCATTTT. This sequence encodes CASSLTQRGNQPQHF.

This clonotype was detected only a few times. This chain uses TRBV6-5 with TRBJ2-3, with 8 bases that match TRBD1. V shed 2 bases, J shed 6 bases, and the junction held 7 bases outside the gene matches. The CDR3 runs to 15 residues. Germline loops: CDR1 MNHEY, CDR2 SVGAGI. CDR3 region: CASSYGTGVQDTQYF. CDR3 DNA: TGTGCCAGCAGTTACGGGACAGGTGTCCAGGATACGCAGTATTTT.

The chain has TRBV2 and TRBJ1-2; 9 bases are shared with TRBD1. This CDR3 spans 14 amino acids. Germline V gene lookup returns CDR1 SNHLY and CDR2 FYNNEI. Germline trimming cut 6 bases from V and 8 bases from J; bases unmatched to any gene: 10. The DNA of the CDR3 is TGTGCCAGCAGGTCAACAGGGGGCCCTAGCGGCTACACCTTC. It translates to CASRSTGGPSGYTF.

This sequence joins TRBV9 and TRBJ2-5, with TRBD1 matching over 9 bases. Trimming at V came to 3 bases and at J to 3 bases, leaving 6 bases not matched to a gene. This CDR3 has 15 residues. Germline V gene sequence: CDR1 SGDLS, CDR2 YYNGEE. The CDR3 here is CASSAATGGEETQYF. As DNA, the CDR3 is TGTGCCAGCAGCGCAGCTACAGGGGGCGAAGAGACCCAGTACTTC.

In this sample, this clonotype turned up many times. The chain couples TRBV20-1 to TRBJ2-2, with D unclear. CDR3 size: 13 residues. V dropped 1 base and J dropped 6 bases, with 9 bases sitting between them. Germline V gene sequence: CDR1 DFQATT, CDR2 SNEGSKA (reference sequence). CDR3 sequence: CSARGERAGELFF. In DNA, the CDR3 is TGCAGTGCTAGAGGTGAACGCGCCGGGGAGCTGTTTTTT.

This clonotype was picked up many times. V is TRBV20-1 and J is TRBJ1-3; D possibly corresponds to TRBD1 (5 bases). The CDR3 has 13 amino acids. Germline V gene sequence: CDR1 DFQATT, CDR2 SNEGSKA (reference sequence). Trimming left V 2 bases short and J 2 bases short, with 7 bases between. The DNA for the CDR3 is TGCAGTGCTAGACAGGGAACTGGAAACACCATATATTTT. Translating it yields CSARQGTGNTIYF.

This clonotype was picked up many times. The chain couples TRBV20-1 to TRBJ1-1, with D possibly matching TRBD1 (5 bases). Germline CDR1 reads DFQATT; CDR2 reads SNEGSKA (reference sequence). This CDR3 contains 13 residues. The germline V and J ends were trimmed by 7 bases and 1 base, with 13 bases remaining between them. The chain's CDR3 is CSVERDENTEAFF. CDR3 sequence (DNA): TGCAGTGTTGAACGGGACGAGAACACTGAAGCTTTCTTT.